The 31 T cell receptor beta chains given below trace back to one sample, sequenced in a study of T cell clones after liver transplantation (dated by TCRdb to the late 2010s). The receptor library was made with the immunoSEQ multiplex PCR assay. TCRdb's version of the immuneACCESS table is confined to in-frame rearrangements and falls short of the full clone set. An unresolved V gene accounts for under half of the shortfall where checked; the remainder is of unknown origin. The sample yields around 120,000 clones; 90% were counted once. Of the sample, about 0.8% is held by the ten largest clones. The sequencing used CD4+ T cells from blood, collected 12 months after liver transplant. These TCRs come from a human patient who received a liver transplant. Post transplant, some T cells may arise from the graft donor.

This chain uses TRBV5-1 with TRBJ2-7; 12 bases agree with TRBD2. Germline CDR1 SGHRS, CDR2 YFSETQ. This CDR3 has 18 residues. The V gene end was trimmed by 0 bases and the J gene end by 3 bases; junction bases not matched to a gene: 10. This chain's CDR3 is CASSLGLRLAGVDYEQYF. CDR3 coding DNA: TGCGCCAGCAGCTTGGGCCTCCGACTAGCGGGAGTGGACTACGAGCAGTACTTC. The variable domain in full, with the rest retrieved from reference TRBV5-1 and TRBJ2-7, is KAGVTQTPRYLIKTRGQQVTLSCSPISGHRSVSWYQQTPGQGLQFLFEYFSETQRNKGNFPGRFSGRQFSNSRSEMNVSTLELGDSALYLCASSLGLRLAGVDYEQYFGPGTRLTVT.

Of note for this clone: One junction end does not reproduce the germline sequence, and a read error may be involved. Other DNA sequences in this specimen translate into the identical CDR3. The chain uses TRBV13 and TRBJ2-7; a weak D match, TRBD1 (6 bases). Germline CDR1 PRHDT, CDR2 FYEKMQ (reference sequence). The CDR3 has 15 amino acids. This CDR3 reads CASSFGQNPSYEQYF. The DNA for the CDR3 is TGTGCCAGCAGCTTCGGACAGAACCCCTCCTACGAGCAGTATTTC.

The J gene is TRBJ2-2, the V gene TRBV7-9; a possible D gene is TRBD2 (5 bases). Germline CDR1 reads SEHNR; CDR2 reads FQNEAQ (reference sequence). The CDR3 runs 15 residues. Trimming stripped 1 base from V and 3 bases from J, with 9 bases between. CDR3 protein: CASSLGTGYTGELFF. In nucleotides, the CDR3 is TGTGCCAGCAGCTTAGGGACTGGATACACCGGGGAGCTGTTTTTT. The whole variable domain, remainder taken from reference TRBV7-9 and TRBJ2-2, is DTGVSQNPRHKITKRGQNVTFRCDPISEHNRLYWYRQTLGQGPEFLTYFQNEAQLEKSRLLSDRFSAERPKGSFSTLEIQRTEQGDSAMYLCASSLGTGYTGELFFGEGSRLTVL.

V and J are TRBV7-8 and TRBJ1-2, with D possibly TRBD1 on 5 matching bases. The CDR3 extends over 14 amino acids. CDR1 and CDR2 from the germline V gene are SGHVS and FQNEAQ. V gave up 3 bases and J gave up 3 bases, with 11 bases separating them. CDR3: CASSFTGTDYGYTF. In DNA form, the CDR3 reads TGTGCCAGCAGCTTCACAGGAACAGACTATGGCTACACCTTC.

The rearrangement uses TRBV7-2 and TRBJ2-1, with a weak D call TRBD2 (6 bases). Germline values: CDR1 SGHTA, CDR2 FQGNSA. The V gene lost 9 bases and the J gene lost 8 bases, with 26 bases spanning the gap. This CDR3 comprises 16 residues. For the CDR3, the DNA is TGTGCCAGTAAAACGAGCCCGGTGGCAACGGGGGATGAGCAGTTCTTC. Translation: CASKTSPVATGDEQFF.

V usage is TRBV5-1 and J usage is TRBJ1-2; tentative D call: TRBD1 (5 bases). This CDR3 contains 14 residues. Trimming stripped 1 base from V and 6 bases from J, with 13 bases between. Germline V CDR1 and CDR2: SGHRS, YFSETQ. The CDR3 DNA is TGCGCCAGCAGCTTGATTCAGGGAGGCCATGGCTACACCTTC. Encoded protein: CASSLIQGGHGYTF.

This clone was observed once. The chain joins TRBV4-2 to TRBJ2-7, with 7 nucleotides matching TRBD1. This CDR3 spans 15 amino acids. The germline CDR1 and CDR2 sequences are LGHNA and YNFKEQ. The V segment lost 1 base and the J segment 1 base; nucleotides outside the gene matches: 4. CDR3 DNA: TGTGCCAGCAGCCAAGCCGGGGACAGTTCCTACGAGCAGTACTTC. This translates into CASSQAGDSSYEQYF.

The chain couples TRBV15 to TRBJ1-2; 9 nucleotides align to TRBD1. The CDR3 is made up of 12 amino acids. Germline V gene data show CDR1 as LNHNV and CDR2 as YYDKDF (reference sequence). V shed 8 bases and J 3 bases; nucleotides not matched to a gene: 1. The DNA for the CDR3 is TGTGCCACCCGGACAGGGGACTATGGCTACACCTTC. Translating it yields CATRTGDYGYTF.

The chain recombines TRBV19 with TRBJ2-7, with D perhaps TRBD2 (6 bases). The CDR3 extends over 15 amino acids. V dropped 10 bases and J dropped 3 bases, with 22 bases sitting between them. Germline V gene data show CDR1 as LNHDA and CDR2 as SQIVND (reference sequence). The CDR3 sequence is CATSREVSSLYEQYF. DNA for the CDR3: TGTGCCACCTCAAGGGAGGTCTCCTCCCTCTACGAGCAGTACTTC. Combining the CDR3 with reference TRBV19 and TRBJ2-7 gives the whole variable domain DGGITQSPKYLFRKEGQNVTLSCEQNLNHDAMYWYRQDPGQGLRLIYYSQIVNDFQKGDIAEGYSVSREKKESFPLTVTSAQKNPTAFYLCATSREVSSLYEQYFGPGTRLTVT.

The V and J genes are TRBV5-1 and TRBJ2-6; D is undetermined. Germline V lookup: CDR1 SGHRS, CDR2 YFSETQ. Trimming removed 6 bases from V and 1 base from J, with 8 bases in between. The CDR3 is made up of 14 amino acids. CDR3 residues: CASTAVSGANVLTF. CDR3 bases: TGCGCCAGCACCGCGGTTTCTGGGGCCAACGTCCTGACTTTC.

J is TRBJ2-2 and V is TRBV2; TRBD1 or TRBD2 may be the D gene (6 bases each). Trimming removed 0 bases from V and 7 bases from J, with 18 bases in between. The CDR3 length is 17 residues. Germline V gene data show CDR1 as SNHLY and CDR2 as FYNNEI. CDR3 DNA sequence: TGTGCCAGCAGTGAAGCGCGTTTCCGGGGGCAGGGCGGGGAGCTGTTTTTT. Translation gives CASSEARFRGQGGELFF.

This chain links TRBV27 with TRBJ1-1; possibly TRBD1 for D (5 bases). Germline values: CDR1 MNHEY, CDR2 SMNVEV (reference sequence). The CDR3 consists of 14 residues. The V and J ends lost 1 base and 1 base respectively, with 7 bases between them. CDR3 sequence: CASSLWQGNTEAFF. CDR3 nucleotide sequence: TGTGCCAGCAGTTTATGGCAGGGGAACACTGAAGCTTTCTTT.

The J gene is TRBJ2-3, the V gene TRBV9, with 7 nucleotides matching TRBD2. Germline assignment: CDR1 SGDLS and CDR2 YYNGEE. This CDR3 is 15 amino acids long. V lost 3 bases to trimming and J lost 0 bases; unmatched junction nucleotides: 4. The CDR3 DNA reads TGTGCCAGCAGCGCTAGCGGCACTAGCACAGATACGCAGTATTTT. This encodes CASSASGTSTDTQYF.

The chain recombines TRBV7-6 with TRBJ2-1; D call uncertain. Germline V gives CDR1 SGHVS, CDR2 FNYEAQ. The CDR3 extends over 11 amino acids. The V end lost 5 bases, the J end lost 7 bases, and 6 bases lay between the germline ends. The CDR3 sequence: CASSPANEQFF. In DNA, the CDR3 is TGTGCCAGCAGCCCAGCGAATGAGCAGTTCTTC.

This chain joins TRBV7-6 and TRBJ1-3; no clear D. The germline V and J ends were trimmed by 5 bases and 0 bases, with 17 bases remaining between them. CDR1 is SGHVS, CDR2 FNYEAQ, per germline. There are 17 residues in the CDR3. CDR3 loop: CASSSYNSSSSGNTIYF. DNA for the CDR3: TGTGCCAGCAGCAGCTATAATTCGTCCTCCTCTGGAAACACCATATATTTT.

V usage is TRBV19 and J usage is TRBJ1-3; D ambiguous. This CDR3 has 12 amino acids. Per the germline V gene, CDR1 is LNHDA and CDR2 is SQIVND (reference sequence). V lost 5 bases and J 1 base, leaving 3 bases between the germline ends. In DNA form, the CDR3 reads TGTGCCAGTAGTTATTCTGGAAACACCATATATTTT. This gives the protein CASSYSGNTIYF.

The gene calls are TRBV28 and TRBJ2-5; D unresolved. V shed 6 bases and J shed 5 bases, with 10 bases lying between them. Germline V CDR1 and CDR2: MDHEN, SYDVKM. This CDR3 has 12 amino acids. The CDR3 coding sequence is TGTGCCAGCAGCCCGGCTAGGGAGACCCAGTACTTC. As protein: CASSPARETQYF.

V is TRBV28 and J is TRBJ2-2; 7 bases align to TRBD1. Looked up from germline, CDR1 is MDHEN and CDR2 is SYDVKM. V shed 6 bases and J 1 base; nucleotides not matched to a gene: 8. The CDR3 totals 16 residues. The CDR3 nucleotides read TGTGCCAGCAGCCAAAAGGGGGCGCAGAACACCGGGGAGCTGTTTTTT. Its protein product is CASSQKGAQNTGELFF.

The genes are TRBV27 and TRBJ2-2; no reliable D call. The CDR3 extends over 16 amino acids. Germline V gives CDR1 MNHEY, CDR2 SMNVEV (reference sequence). The V end lost 5 bases, the J end lost 4 bases, and 17 bases lay between the germline ends. This chain's CDR3 is CASSPPRRLATGELFF. The CDR3 DNA sequence: TGTGCCAGCAGTCCCCCGCGCCGTCTCGCCACCGGGGAGCTGTTTTTT.

This chain connects TRBV11-2 to TRBJ2-1; D remains ambiguous. The CDR3 sequence is 15 residues long. CDR1 SGHAT and CDR2 FQNNGV come from the germline V gene. Trimming took 4 bases from V and 5 from J, leaving 15 bases between them. In DNA form, the CDR3 reads TGTGCCAGCAGCTCAAAGAAGACCCGAAACAATGAGCAGTTCTTC. The encoded protein is CASSSKKTRNNEQFF.

The rearrangement links TRBV28 to TRBJ1-2; 7 bases are a match to TRBD1. Germline V gene data show CDR1 as MDHEN and CDR2 as SYDVKM. Trimming cost V 3 bases and J 4 bases; bases outside gene matches: 5. The CDR3 extends over 14 amino acids. The CDR3, as DNA: TGTGCCAGCAGTTTGAGCGGGACAGCCTATGGCTACACCTTC. This encodes CASSLSGTAYGYTF.

CDR3 nucleotide sequence: TGTGCCAGTAGTATCTTGGGGAGTGGCGCAGATACGCAGTATTTT. It translates to CASSILGSGADTQYF. V gene TRBV19 combines with J gene TRBJ2-3; perhaps TRBD2 as D (5 bases). Trimming cost V 3 bases and J 4 bases, with 14 bases left between them. Germline CDR1 is LNHDA and CDR2 is SQIVND (reference sequence). The CDR3 length is 15 residues.

The rearrangement links TRBV7-2 to TRBJ1-1, with unresolved D. The ends were cut back, 5 bases at V and 3 bases at J, with 13 bases in the middle. The CDR3 sequence is 14 residues long. Germline V gene sequence: CDR1 SGHTA, CDR2 FQGNSA. CDR3 sequence reads: CASSPRRGYTEAFF. The CDR3, as DNA: TGTGCCAGCAGCCCCCGTCGTGGGTACACTGAAGCTTTCTTT. The variable domain in full, completed from reference TRBV7-2 and TRBJ1-1, reads GAGVSQSPSNKVTEKGKDVELRCDPISGHTALYWYRQSLGQGLEFLIYFQGNSAPDKSGLPSDRFSAERTGGSVSTLTIQRTQQEDSAVYLCASSPRRGYTEAFFGQGTRLTVV.

The chain uses TRBV29-1 and TRBJ2-3, with D hard to call. Germline assignment: CDR1 SQVTM and CDR2 ANQGSEA. V dropped 8 bases and J dropped 4 bases, with 7 bases sitting between them. This CDR3 has 10 residues. CDR3 in amino acids: CSPFSDTQYF. CDR3 coding DNA: TGCAGCCCTTTTTCAGATACGCAGTATTTT.

The rearrangement links TRBV5-6 to TRBJ1-5; 7 positions agree with TRBD1. The CDR3 covers 15 residues. Germline V lookup: CDR1 SGHDT, CDR2 YYEEEE. V dropped 4 bases and J dropped 5; count of bases not matched to a gene: 9. CDR3 amino acids: CASSPGTDPYQPQHF. Written as DNA, the CDR3 is TGTGCCAGCAGCCCCGGGACAGACCCCTATCAGCCCCAGCATTTT.

The rearrangement links TRBV11-3 to TRBJ2-7; D gene unclear. The ends were cut back, 2 bases at V and 5 bases at J, with 13 bases in the middle. This CDR3 is built from 14 residues. Germline V gene lookup returns CDR1 SGHNT and CDR2 YENEEA. In nucleotides, the CDR3 is TGTGCCAGCAGCTTACAGGCCTCCTGGGACGAGCAGTACTTC. Translation: CASSLQASWDEQYF.

CDR3 region: CASSTPPGLGFF. The CDR3 DNA sequence: TGTGCCAGCAGTACCCCCCCGGGGCTGGGGTTCTTC. The chain uses TRBV28 and TRBJ2-1; D could derive from TRBD1 or TRBD2 (5 bases each). Trimming pared 5 bases from V and 15 bases from J, leaving 17 bases between. The CDR3 runs 12 residues. Germline V gene lookup returns CDR1 MDHEN and CDR2 SYDVKM.

The gene calls are TRBV6-5 and TRBJ1-1; D unclear. CDR3 length: 13 amino acids. V was clipped by 8 bases and J by 8 bases, with 18 bases between them. From germline, CDR1 is MNHEY and CDR2 SVGAGI. The CDR3 spells CASHLPGSREAFF. As DNA, the CDR3 is TGTGCCAGCCACCTCCCGGGGTCTCGAGAAGCTTTCTTT.

The chain combines TRBV5-1 with TRBJ2-3, with D possibly matching TRBD2 (5 bases). Trimming took off 0 bases at V and 6 bases at J, with 8 bases between the two ends. Germline CDR1 is SGHRS and CDR2 is YFSETQ. The CDR3 totals 13 residues. The CDR3, as DNA: TGCGCCAGCAGCTTGGGAGGGTTGGATACGCAGTATTTT. Encoded protein: CASSLGGLDTQYF.

The sample holds many counts of this clone. The chain recombines TRBV19 with TRBJ1-3; D unresolved. The CDR3 has 14 amino acids. CDR1 and CDR2 (germline): LNHDA, SQIVND (reference sequence). V dropped 3 bases and J dropped 3 bases, with 9 bases sitting between them. The CDR3 DNA reads as TGTGCCAGTAGTATGGGAGGGATTGGAAACACCATATATTTT. Amino acid sequence: CASSMGGIGNTIYF.

The chain has TRBV7-2 and TRBJ2-2; the match to TRBD2 covers 14 bases. Germline assignment: CDR1 SGHTA and CDR2 FQGNSA. Germline trimming cut 3 bases from V and 1 base from J; bases unmatched to any gene: 1. This CDR3 comprises 17 residues. The CDR3 protein is CASSFGLAGGNTGELFF. CDR3 bases: TGTGCCAGCAGCTTCGGACTAGCGGGAGGGAACACCGGGGAGCTGTTTTTT.